The next 4 T cell receptor beta chains were all read from a single sample in a study of PD-L1 blockade in urothelial cancer. Method: immunoSEQ multiplex PCR; TCRdb's copy keeps in-frame clones and lacks some. The sample includes roughly 51,000 clones, 79% of them seen just once. Time point defined: pretreatment peripheral blood. The sequencing used PBMCs, collected around atezolizumab (anti-PD-L1) treatment. The source is a man aged 65 to 79 with urothelial cancer.

The CDR3: CASQREGPQQFF. The CDR3 coding sequence is TGTGCCAGCCAGCGGGAGGGCCCCCAGCAGTTCTTC. The chain couples TRBV2 to TRBJ2-1, with 10 bases lining up with TRBD2. Germline values: CDR1 SNHLY, CDR2 FYNNEI. The trim removed 8 bases at V and 11 bases at J, leaving 6 bases unmatched. The CDR3 has 12 amino acids.

The V and J genes are TRBV13 and TRBJ2-1, with D maybe TRBD1 (8 bases). The V gene lost 0 bases and the J gene lost 4 bases, with 10 bases spanning the gap. CDR3 length: 15 amino acids. The germline CDR1 and CDR2 sequences are PRHDT and FYEKMQ (reference sequence). CDR3 protein: CASSLGQGGYNEQFF. The CDR3 region has the DNA TGTGCCAGCAGCTTAGGACAGGGGGGGTACAATGAGCAGTTCTTC.

The chain couples TRBV30 to TRBJ1-2, with D unresolved. Between the trimmed V and J ends, which lost 2 bases and 5 bases, there was a span of 6 bases. CDR3 length: 11 amino acids. Germline-derived CDR1 and CDR2 are GTSNPN and SVGIG (reference sequence). This CDR3 reads CAWSLSYGYTF. In DNA form, the CDR3 reads TGTGCCTGGAGTTTGTCTTATGGCTACACCTTC.

The chain uses TRBV7-2 and TRBJ2-7; 10 nucleotides align to TRBD1. Germline CDR1 is SGHTA and CDR2 is FQGNSA. Trimming took 4 bases from V and 2 from J; bases not matched to a gene: 5. CDR3 length equals 15 residues. The CDR3 here is CASSWRQGATYEQYF. The CDR3 DNA sequence: TGTGCCAGCAGCTGGCGACAGGGGGCCACCTACGAGCAGTACTTC.